This T cell receptor (beta chain) was sequenced in a study of blood T cell repertoires in COVID-19. For the study at large: Some COVID-19 samples were acute and others convalescent; all came from the United States, Italy and Spain.

V dropped 5 bases and J dropped 2 bases, with 12 bases sitting between them. The CDR3 covers 14 residues. The germline CDR1 and CDR2 sequences are MDHEN and SYDVKM. Methods used by the authors: The authors estimated nucleated cell counts from reference gene primer amplification. Profiling relied on immunoSEQ multiplex PCR, and the TCRdb table lists in-frame clones only, not all of them. D and trimming come from the DNA, and the V and J calls and clone size come from that table. The sample has 110,000 to 150,000 clones; more than 75% are singletons. The chain combines TRBV28 with TRBJ1-2; unclear D gene. This receptor was taken from a human donor in a cohort sampled during active COVID-19. Input material: peripheral blood. CDR3 loop: CASSLDGRNYGYTF. The CDR3 DNA sequence: TGTGCCAGCAGTCTGGACGGGAGAAACTATGGCTACACCTTC.